Listed here are 30 T cell receptor beta chains from one sample, sequenced in a study of CD4+ T cells in melanoma. Data came from immunoSEQ multiplex PCR; TCRdb stores just in-frame clones and leaves some out. The table lists 15,000 to 20,000 clones, around 85% of them singletons. The source material was cells from a culture (not recorded whether cultured in vitro). These receptor sequences come from a human donor with melanoma.

The V and J genes are TRBV5-6 and TRBJ2-3; D remains unclear. Germline V lookup: CDR1 SGHDT, CDR2 YYEEEE. With 4 bases removed from V and 6 bases from J, the gap between germline ends came to 18 bases. This CDR3 is 15 amino acids long. The CDR3 DNA reads TGTGCCAGCAGCCCCCGCTTAATATATAGGGATACGCAGTATTTT. Amino acids: CASSPRLIYRDTQYF.

The V gene is TRBV19, the J gene TRBJ1-2; unclear D gene. The length of the CDR3 is 13 residues. Germline V CDR1 and CDR2: LNHDA, SQIVND (reference sequence). V was clipped by 5 bases and J by 8 bases, with 15 bases between them. Here the CDR3 DNA reads TGTGCCAGTAGTGCCGACGGGGTTGGGGGCTACACCTTC. It encodes CASSADGVGGYTF.

The chain carries TRBV6-6 and TRBJ2-2; D remains unclear. CDR3 length: 15 residues. V gave up 2 bases and J gave up 0 bases, with 7 bases separating them. From germline, CDR1 is MNHNY and CDR2 SVGAGI (reference sequence). The CDR3 loop reads CASSYRPANTGELFF. The CDR3, as DNA: TGTGCCAGCAGTTACCGGCCCGCGAACACCGGGGAGCTGTTTTTT.

The chain joins TRBV5-1 to TRBJ2-5; D remains ambiguous. From germline, CDR1 is SGHRS and CDR2 YFSETQ. The CDR3 runs 14 residues. V dropped 0 bases and J dropped 1 base, with 7 bases sitting between them. DNA for the CDR3: TGCGCCAGCAGCTTGGACGCGCGCCAAGAGACCCAGTACTTC. Its translation: CASSLDARQETQYF.

V usage is TRBV4-2 and J usage is TRBJ2-1; the D gene is possibly TRBD2 (6 bases). CDR3 length: 17 residues. Trimming pared 2 bases from V and 7 bases from J, leaving 21 bases between. Germline V gene lookup returns CDR1 LGHNA and CDR2 YNFKEQ. The CDR3 is CASSQTSLGGWSNEQFF. The CDR3 DNA follows: TGTGCCAGCAGCCAAACCTCTTTGGGGGGTTGGTCTAATGAGCAGTTCTTC.

J is TRBJ1-1 and V is TRBV7-8; D might be TRBD1 (6 bases). The CDR3 spans 17 residues. V dropped 5 bases and J dropped 0 bases, with 19 bases sitting between them. Germline V gene sequence: CDR1 SGHVS, CDR2 FQNEAQ. The CDR3 loop reads CASSPRQEMIMNTEAFF. The CDR3 DNA reads TGTGCCAGCAGCCCCCGACAGGAGATGATCATGAACACTGAAGCTTTCTTT.

The chain links TRBV5-1 to TRBJ2-1; the D gene is possibly TRBD2 (6 bases). The CDR3 extends over 15 amino acids. The V and J ends lost 0 bases and 4 bases respectively, with 11 bases between them. CDR1 is SGHRS and CDR2 is YFSETQ in the germline V gene. CDR3 coding DNA: TGCGCCAGCAGCTTGGTGGGGACTCAATACAATGAGCAGTTCTTC. Its protein is CASSLVGTQYNEQFF.

V gene TRBV7-9 combines with J gene TRBJ1-6; no reliable D call. The CDR3 contains 15 residues. V lost 0 bases and J lost 9, with 12 bases in between. Germline assignment: CDR1 SEHNR and CDR2 FQNEAQ (reference sequence). The CDR3 DNA reads as TGTGCCAGCAGCTTAGCCGGGTCGGGGAGTTCACCCCTCCACTTT. Residues: CASSLAGSGSSPLHF.

The chain has TRBV19 and TRBJ1-5; 11 bases are shared with TRBD1. The CDR3 spans 16 residues. Looked up from germline, CDR1 is LNHDA and CDR2 is SQIVND (reference sequence). The J segment lost 6 bases and the V segment lost 5 bases, leaving 9 bases of the junction unmatched. The CDR3 sequence: CASSSRTGGIGQPQHF. DNA of the CDR3: TGTGCCAGTAGTTCCCGGACAGGGGGCATAGGTCAGCCCCAGCATTTT.

The chain has TRBV27 and TRBJ2-3, with 10 bases lining up with TRBD2. The length of the CDR3 is 15 residues. V lost 8 bases to trimming and J lost 5 bases; unmatched junction nucleotides: 10. Germline CDR1 reads MNHEY; CDR2 reads SMNVEV (reference sequence). CDR3 bases: TGTGCCAGCTCCTACAGCGGGGGGGTGGTAGATACGCAGTATTTT. Amino acid sequence: CASSYSGGVVDTQYF.

In this sample, this clone turned up a few times. The chain combines TRBV7-3 with TRBJ2-1, with TRBD2 matching over 10 bases. Germline V gene lookup returns CDR1 SGHTA and CDR2 FQGTGA. This CDR3 has 15 amino acids. V lost 2 bases, J lost 6 bases, and 4 bases stayed unmatched. The CDR3 sequence is CASSLALAGSNEQFF. In DNA form, the CDR3 reads TGTGCCAGCAGCTTAGCACTAGCGGGGTCCAATGAGCAGTTCTTC.

V is TRBV4-1 and J is TRBJ1-3; D not resolved. Per germline, CDR1 MGHRA and CDR2 YSYEKL. V gave up 4 bases and J gave up 0 bases, with 16 bases separating them. This CDR3 spans 17 amino acids. This chain's CDR3 is CASSPVGLGNSGNTIYF. CDR3 nucleotides: TGCGCCAGCAGCCCAGTGGGTCTGGGGAACTCTGGAAACACCATATATTTT.

V is TRBV19 and J is TRBJ1-2, with a tentative D call TRBD1 (5 bases). V lost 5 bases and J lost 4, with 11 bases in between. The CDR3 extends over 13 amino acids. Germline loops: CDR1 LNHDA, CDR2 SQIVND (reference sequence). This CDR3 is CASSVVGAYGYTF. The DNA for the CDR3 is TGTGCCAGTAGTGTCGTCGGGGCCTATGGCTACACCTTC.

V is TRBV5-4 and J is TRBJ2-5; 7 bases fit TRBD2. This CDR3 is 15 amino acids long. J was trimmed by 5 bases and V by 4 bases; bases with no gene match: 11. Germline V gene sequence: CDR1 SGHNT, CDR2 YYREEE (reference sequence). CDR3 DNA sequence: TGTGCCAGCAGCGTATCCCTAAACGGGGGGGAGACCCAGTACTTC. Protein sequence: CASSVSLNGGETQYF.

The V and J genes are TRBV7-9 and TRBJ2-3; D is unresolved. V shed 3 bases and J shed 1 base, with 11 bases lying between them. Germline lookup yields CDR1 SEHNR and CDR2 FQNEAQ (reference sequence). The CDR3 length is 15 residues. CDR3 bases: TGTGCCAGCAGCTTGGTTACTGGGGGCACAGATACGCAGTATTTT. It is translated as CASSLVTGGTDTQYF.

V usage is TRBV30 and J usage is TRBJ1-1; the D is unclear. Germline V gene sequence: CDR1 GTSNPN, CDR2 SVGIG (reference sequence). CDR3 length equals 12 residues. V was clipped by 0 bases and J by 7 bases, with 9 bases between them. The CDR3 region is CAWSVKRREAFF. The CDR3 region has the DNA TGTGCCTGGAGTGTAAAACGGCGTGAAGCTTTCTTT. Full variable domain (missing parts from reference TRBV30 and TRBJ1-1): SQTIHQWPATLVQPVGSPLSLECTVEGTSNPNLYWYRQAAGRGLQLLFYSVGIGQISSEVPQNLSASRPQDRQFILSSKKLLLSDSGFYLCAWSVKRREAFFGQGTRLTVV.

This clone appeared once. The V and J genes are TRBV19 and TRBJ1-6; D unresolved. This CDR3 has 17 amino acids. V lost 4 bases and J 8 bases, leaving 21 bases between the germline ends. CDR1 and CDR2 (germline): LNHDA, SQIVND (reference sequence). The CDR3, as DNA: TGTGCCAGTAGTACCCAAATTTTCCCAGATCCGGATTCACCCCTCCACTTT. This translates into CASSTQIFPDPDSPLHF.

This chain links TRBV7-9 with TRBJ1-6; D is unclear. V lost 3 bases and J 8 bases, leaving 8 bases between the germline ends. The CDR3 consists of 13 residues. Germline V CDR1 and CDR2: SEHNR, FQNEAQ (reference sequence). Here the CDR3 DNA reads TGTGCCAGCAGCTTTTCTTCAGATTCACCCCTCCACTTT. This gives the protein CASSFSSDSPLHF.

The V and J genes are TRBV6-4 and TRBJ1-1, with no clear D. V dropped 3 bases and J dropped 1 base, with 6 bases sitting between them. This CDR3 region has 13 residues. Germline lookup yields CDR1 MRHNA and CDR2 SNTAGT. The chain's CDR3 is CASSEQANTEAFF. The CDR3 DNA reads TGTGCCAGCAGTGAGCAGGCGAACACTGAAGCTTTCTTT.

This clone has a handful of counts. This rearrangement joins TRBV6-1 to TRBJ1-2; 7 bases are shared with TRBD1. The length of the CDR3 is 14 residues. J gave up 5 bases and V 1 base, and 4 bases lay outside the gene matches. Germline V CDR1 and CDR2: MNHNS, SASEGT. CDR3 region: CASSEGQGWYGYTF. CDR3 DNA: TGTGCCAGCAGTGAAGGACAGGGATGGTATGGCTACACCTTC.

The rearrangement links TRBV5-1 to TRBJ1-3, with D maybe TRBD1 (5 bases). This CDR3 has 16 residues. V was pared by 1 base and J by 0 bases, with 11 bases between. Germline V gives CDR1 SGHRS, CDR2 YFSETQ. In DNA, the CDR3 is TGCGCCAGCAGCTTGATACAGGCCGCCTCTGGAAACACCATATATTTT. Its protein is CASSLIQAASGNTIYF. Filled out from reference TRBV5-1 and TRBJ1-3, the complete variable domain reads KAGVTQTPRYLIKTRGQQVTLSCSPISGHRSVSWYQQTPGQGLQFLFEYFSETQRNKGNFPGRFSGRQFSNSRSEMNVSTLELGDSALYLCASSLIQAASGNTIYFGEGSWLTVV.

The chain joins TRBV30 to TRBJ1-4; no firm D call. The CDR3 has 13 residues. Trimming removed 0 bases at V and 8 bases at J, with 10 bases between. CDR1 is GTSNPN, CDR2 SVGIG, per germline (reference sequence). This chain's CDR3 is CAWSVRGSEKLFF. In DNA, the CDR3 is TGTGCCTGGAGTGTACGAGGTTCGGAAAAACTGTTTTTT.

The CDR3, as DNA: TGTGCCAGCAGCGTGACCGGGACAGGGATGTATGGCTACACCTTC. This translates into CASSVTGTGMYGYTF. This rearrangement joins TRBV9 to TRBJ1-2; 9 bases agree with TRBD1. Germline trimming cut 2 bases from V and 5 bases from J; bases unmatched to any gene: 7. Germline V lookup: CDR1 SGDLS, CDR2 YYNGEE. The CDR3 has 15 amino acids. The full variable domain, completed using reference TRBV9 and TRBJ1-2, is DSGVTQTPKHLITATGQRVTLRCSPRSGDLSVYWYQQSLDQGLQFLIQYYNGEERAKGNILERFSAQQFPDLHSELNLSSLELGDSALYFCASSVTGTGMYGYTFGSGTRLTVV.

The CDR3 is CASSVPNTDTQYF. The CDR3, as DNA: TGTGCCAGCAGCGTCCCCAACACAGATACGCAGTATTTT. V gene TRBV5-4 combines with J gene TRBJ2-3; D remains unclear. The CDR3 covers 13 residues. Germline-derived CDR1 and CDR2 are SGHNT and YYREEE (reference sequence). Deletions cut 4 bases from V and 2 bases from J, with 8 bases between.

This chain links TRBV6-1 with TRBJ1-2; D might be TRBD1 (5 bases). The CDR3 consists of 13 residues. V lost 10 bases and J lost 6, with 18 bases in between. Germline CDR1 is MNHNS and CDR2 is SASEGT. CDR3 nucleotide sequence: TGTGCCACCGGAAATTGGGACGGAAATGGCTACACCTTC. Encoded protein: CATGNWDGNGYTF.

This chain joins TRBV4-1 and TRBJ1-4; D is uncertain. V was pared by 3 bases and J by 5 bases, with 4 bases between. The V gene's germline CDR1 is MGHRA and CDR2 YSYEKL. The CDR3 contains 12 residues. In DNA, the CDR3 is TGCGCCAGCAGCCAGAGGAATGAAAAACTGTTTTTT. It is translated as CASSQRNEKLFF.

The chain has TRBV6-5 and TRBJ2-7, with 9 bases fitting TRBD1. V shed 4 bases, J shed 3 bases, and the junction held 10 bases outside the gene matches. From germline, CDR1 is MNHEY and CDR2 SVGAGI. The CDR3 is 16 amino acids. CDR3 residues: CASSLSPGQGHYEQYF. For the CDR3, the DNA is TGTGCCAGCAGTTTGAGCCCGGGACAGGGCCACTACGAGCAGTACTTC.

The chain has TRBV5-1 and TRBJ2-7; 9 bases fit TRBD1. There are 15 residues in the CDR3. J was trimmed by 2 bases and V by 0 bases; bases with no gene match: 3. Germline CDR1 is SGHRS and CDR2 is YFSETQ. The CDR3: CASSLGGQGPYEQYF. CDR3 nucleotide sequence: TGCGCCAGCAGCTTGGGAGGACAGGGGCCCTACGAGCAGTACTTC.

This chain links TRBV9 with TRBJ2-5, with 15 bases that match TRBD2. J was trimmed by 2 bases and V by 3 bases; bases with no gene match: 5. Germline-derived CDR1 and CDR2 are SGDLS and YYNGEE. This CDR3 contains 17 residues. This CDR3 reads CASSGGTSGGLQETQYF. CDR3 nucleotide sequence: TGTGCCAGCAGCGGGGGGACTAGCGGGGGGTTACAAGAGACCCAGTACTTC.

In this sample, this clone is medium-sized. Other DNA variants within this sample encode the same CDR3. This chain uses TRBV7-9 with TRBJ1-3; D is unclear. This CDR3 is 15 amino acids long. Germline CDR1 is SEHNR and CDR2 is FQNEAQ (reference sequence). V gave up 0 bases and J gave up 1 base, with 7 bases separating them. CDR3 in amino acids: CASSLALTSGNTIYF. The CDR3 bases are TGTGCCAGCAGCTTAGCGCTCACTTCTGGAAACACCATATATTTT.